Listed below are T cell receptor beta chains from one sample, sequenced in a study of shared clonotypes between healthy human individuals. Sequencing was performed with immunoSEQ multiplex PCR; in TCRdb, only in-frame clones are kept and a portion is missing. The sample includes a few million clones, under 95% of them seen just once. Sequenced material: naive CD4+ T cells from PBMCs. These receptors were obtained from a man aged 18 to 30 in good health. Some clones in this sample may be carry-over from other donors' samples. The CDR3 runs from the conserved cysteine through the conserved F or W. D genes are given only for firm matches. For some rows the clone size is stated as once, few or many, or as a class when expanded; others skip it.

>TRBV28|.|.|TRBJ1-2
CASSYPAMSQTTF
TGTGCCAGCAGCTACCCCGCAATGTCCCAAACCACCTTC
>TRBV5-4|.|TRBD1|TRBJ2-7
CASSAPGQGPYEQYF
TGTGCCAGCAGCGCCCCGGGACAGGGGCCTTACGAGCAGTACTTC
>TRBV5-1|.|.|TRBJ1-4
CASSSGQWGEKLFF
TGCGCCAGCAGCTCCGGACAGTGGGGGGAAAAACTGTTTTTT
>TRBV30|.|TRBD2|TRBJ2-5
CAWSVGGAQETQYF
TGTGCCTGGAGTGTCGGGGGGGCCCAAGAGACCCAGTACTTC
>TRBV18|.|.|TRBJ1-1
CASSQGSVTEAFF
TGTGCCAGCTCTCAGGGGTCGGTCACTGAAGCTTTCTTT
>TRBV2|.|.|TRBJ1-4
CASSDPRGNEKLFF
TGTGCCAGCAGCGACCCTCGAGGTAATGAAAAACTGTTTTTT
>TRBV19|.|TRBD1|TRBJ2-2
CATIKTGEKTGELFF
TGTGCCACCATAAAGACAGGGGAAAAGACCGGGGAGCTGTTTTTT
>TRBV19|.|TRBD1|TRBJ2-7
CASRRGQLYEQYF
TGTGCCAGTCGCCGGGGACAGCTCTACGAGCAGTACTTC
>TRBV7-3|once|TRBD2|TRBJ2-7
CASSLRAGDEQYF
TGTGCCAGCAGCTTACGGGCGGGAGACGAGCAGTACTTC
>TRBV28|.|.|TRBJ2-6
CASSLSAIGANVLTF
TGTGCCAGCAGTTTGTCGGCTATTGGGGCCAACGTCCTGACTTTC
>TRBV2|.|.|TRBJ2-5
CASSEERGGETQYF
TGTGCCAGCAGTGAAGAAAGAGGAGGAGAGACCCAGTACTTC
>TRBV6-5|.|TRBD1|TRBJ2-7
CASSLTGAGSYEQYF
TGTGCCAGCAGTCTGACAGGGGCGGGTTCCTACGAGCAGTACTTC
>TRBV2|.|.|TRBJ2-5
CASRVKETQYF
TGTGCCAGCAGGGTTAAAGAGACCCAGTACTTC
>TRBV7-2|few|TRBD2|TRBJ2-5
CASSFSSGSQETQYF
TGTGCCAGCAGCTTCTCTAGCGGGAGCCAAGAGACCCAGTACTTC
>TRBV28|.|TRBD1|TRBJ1-3
CASSPGQFFGNTIYF
TGTGCCAGCAGTCCGGGACAGTTCTTTGGAAACACCATATATTTT
>TRBV20-1|once|.|TRBJ2-5
CSIGARETQYF
TGCAGCATCGGGGCCCGGGAGACCCAGTACTTC
>TRBV4-1|.|TRBD1|TRBJ2-7
CASSLRGGTGVTEQYF
TGCGCCAGCAGCCTAAGGGGGGGGACAGGGGTCACCGAGCAGTACTTC
>TRBV6-5|.|.|TRBJ1-1
CASSYLSGVGTEAFF
TGTGCCAGCAGTTACCTCTCAGGGGTAGGCACTGAAGCTTTCTTT
>TRBV18|few|.|TRBJ1-2
CASSPPSGAYGYTF
TGTGCCAGCTCACCACCCTCAGGGGCCTATGGCTACACCTTC
>TRBV7-9|.|.|TRBJ2-1
CASSFGSVPSYNEQFF
TGTGCCAGCAGTTTCGGGTCGGTCCCCTCCTACAATGAGCAGTTCTTC
>TRBV7-2|.|.|TRBJ1-1
CASSRQNGKAFF
TGTGCCAGCAGCCGACAGAACGGGAAAGCTTTCTTT
>TRBV6-5|.|.|TRBJ2-7
CASSSDRLFSYEQYF
TGTGCCAGCAGCTCCGACAGGCTGTTCTCCTACGAGCAGTACTTC
>TRBV2|.|.|TRBJ1-2
CASSGFGVNYGYTF
TGTGCCAGCAGTGGCTTTGGAGTGAACTATGGCTACACCTTC
>TRBV10-3|.|.|TRBJ1-5
CAINHGEDQPQHF
TGTGCCATCAATCATGGGGAAGACCAGCCCCAGCATTTT
>TRBV9|.|.|TRBJ2-2
CASSSHRVRTGELFF
TGTGCCAGCAGCTCGCACAGGGTACGCACCGGGGAGCTGTTTTTT
>TRBV19|.|TRBD1|TRBJ1-2
CASSTPSGQGIGGYTF
TGTGCCAGTAGTACCCCATCTGGACAGGGAATCGGTGGCTACACCTTC
>TRBV2|few|.|TRBJ1-5
CASSGREGQPQHF
TGTGCCAGCAGTGGGAGGGAAGGGCAGCCCCAGCATTTT
>TRBV5-4|.|TRBD2|TRBJ2-3
CASSLASGRRGTDTQYF
TGTGCCAGCAGCTTGGCTAGCGGGAGAAGGGGCACAGATACGCAGTATTTT
>TRBV7-2|.|TRBD1|TRBJ2-7
CASSSGTGIYEQYF
TGTGCCAGCAGCAGCGGGACAGGGATTTACGAGCAGTACTTC
>TRBV6-1|.|.|TRBJ2-7
CASSAPGSSYEQYF
TGTGCCAGCAGCGCCCCGGGTAGCTCCTACGAGCAGTACTTC
>TRBV27|once|.|TRBJ1-2
CASSFRGNYGYTF
TGTGCCAGCAGTTTTAGGGGAAACTATGGCTACACCTTC
>TRBV7-9|once|TRBD2|TRBJ2-1
CASSLVGREVDEQFF
TGTGCCAGCAGCTTAGTGGGACGGGAGGTCGATGAGCAGTTCTTC